This T cell receptor beta chain stems from a study of blood T cell repertoires in COVID-19. As for the study in general: PBMCs, B-cell-depleted T cells, or T cells provided the cDNA or gDNA that made up the material.

This CDR3 comprises 15 residues. Germline CDR1 and CDR2: SGDLS and YYNGEE. Losses at the gene ends were 4 bases for V and 4 bases for J; bases not matched to a gene: 4. How the authors handled the data: Amplification with reference gene primers provided the estimates of nucleated cell counts. Produced via immunoSEQ multiplex PCR; TCRdb's table is partial and in-frame only. V and J calls and clone size are those listed in that table; D and trimming were worked out from the DNA. In the table there are over 65,000 clones, approximately 84% of which are singletons. This rearrangement joins TRBV9 to TRBJ2-1; 11 bases are a match to TRBD1. The TCR was taken from a human donor in a cohort sampled during active COVID-19. What was sequenced was peripheral blood. DNA for the CDR3: TGTGCCAGCAGCCCCGGGACAGGGGGTTACAATGAGCAGTTCTTC. This translates into CASSPGTGGYNEQFF.